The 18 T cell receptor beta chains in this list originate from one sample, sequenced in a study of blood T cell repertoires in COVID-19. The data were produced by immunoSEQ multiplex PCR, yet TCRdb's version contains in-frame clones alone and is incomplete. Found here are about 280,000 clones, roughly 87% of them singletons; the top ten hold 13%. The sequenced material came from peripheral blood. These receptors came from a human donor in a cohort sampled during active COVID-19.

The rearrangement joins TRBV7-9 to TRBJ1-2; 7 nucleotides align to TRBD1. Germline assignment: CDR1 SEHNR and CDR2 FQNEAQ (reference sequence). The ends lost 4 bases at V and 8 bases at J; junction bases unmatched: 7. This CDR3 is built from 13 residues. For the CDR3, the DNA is TGTGCCAGCAGCTACCGACAGGGTATGGGCTACACCTTC. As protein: CASSYRQGMGYTF.

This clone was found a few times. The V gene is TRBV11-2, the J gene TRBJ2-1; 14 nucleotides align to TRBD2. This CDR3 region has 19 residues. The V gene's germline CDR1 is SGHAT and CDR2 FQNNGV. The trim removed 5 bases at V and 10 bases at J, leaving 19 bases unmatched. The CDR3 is CASSHRPRKGLAGEEEQFF. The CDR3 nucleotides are TGTGCCAGCAGCCACCGACCGCGTAAGGGACTAGCGGGAGAAGAGGAGCAGTTCTTC.

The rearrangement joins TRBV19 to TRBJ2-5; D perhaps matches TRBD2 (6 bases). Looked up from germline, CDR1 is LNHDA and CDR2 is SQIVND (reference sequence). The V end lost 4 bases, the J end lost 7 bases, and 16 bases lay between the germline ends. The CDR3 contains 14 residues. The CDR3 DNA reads TGTGCCAGTAGTAGCATAGGCGGGGAGGTGACCCAGTACTTC. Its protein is CASSSIGGEVTQYF.

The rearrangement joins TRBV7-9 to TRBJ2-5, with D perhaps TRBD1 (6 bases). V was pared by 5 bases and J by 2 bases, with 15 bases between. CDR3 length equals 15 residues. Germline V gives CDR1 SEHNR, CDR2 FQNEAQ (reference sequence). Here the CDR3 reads CASSVGTRAQETQYF. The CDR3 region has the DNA TGTGCCAGCAGCGTCGGGACACGGGCTCAAGAGACCCAGTACTTC.

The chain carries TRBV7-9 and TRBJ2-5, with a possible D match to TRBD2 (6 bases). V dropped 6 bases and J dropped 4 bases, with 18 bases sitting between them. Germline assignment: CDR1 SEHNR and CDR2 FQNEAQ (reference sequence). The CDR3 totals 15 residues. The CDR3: CASSSGTGDGETQYF. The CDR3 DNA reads TGTGCCAGCAGTTCCGGGACGGGAGACGGAGAGACCCAGTACTTC.

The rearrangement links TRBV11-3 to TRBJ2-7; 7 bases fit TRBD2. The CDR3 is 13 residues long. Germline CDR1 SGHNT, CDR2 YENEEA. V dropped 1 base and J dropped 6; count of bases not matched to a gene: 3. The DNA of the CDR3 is TGTGCCAGCAGCTTAGGAGGGGAGGGCGAGCAGTACTTC. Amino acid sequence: CASSLGGEGEQYF.

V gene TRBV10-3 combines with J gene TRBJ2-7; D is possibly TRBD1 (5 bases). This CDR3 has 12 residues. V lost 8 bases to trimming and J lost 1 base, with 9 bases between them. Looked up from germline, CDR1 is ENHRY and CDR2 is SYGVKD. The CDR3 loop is CAIGPGSYEQYF. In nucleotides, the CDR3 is TGTGCCATCGGGCCAGGGTCCTACGAGCAGTACTTC.

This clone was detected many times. The CDR3: CSVGTSGSFRPSTDTQYF. As DNA, the CDR3 is TGCAGCGTTGGGACTAGCGGGAGTTTTCGACCAAGCACAGATACGCAGTATTTT. The chain couples TRBV29-1 to TRBJ2-3; 13 nucleotides line up with TRBD2. This CDR3 is built from 18 residues. V lost 4 bases to trimming and J lost 0 bases; unmatched junction nucleotides: 10. Germline CDR1 is SQVTM and CDR2 is ANQGSEA.

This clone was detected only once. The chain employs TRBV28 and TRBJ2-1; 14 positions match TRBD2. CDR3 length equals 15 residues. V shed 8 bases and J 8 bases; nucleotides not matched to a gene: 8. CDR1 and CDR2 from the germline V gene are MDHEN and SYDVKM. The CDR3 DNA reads TGTGCCAGCCTGGAGGGACTAGCGGGAGTCTATGAGCAGTTCTTC. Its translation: CASLEGLAGVYEQFF. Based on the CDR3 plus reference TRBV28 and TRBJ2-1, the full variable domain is DVKVTQSSRYLVKRTGEKVFLECVQDMDHENMFWYRQDPGLGLRLIYFSYDVKMKEKGDIPEGYSVSREKKERFSLILESASTNQTSMYLCASLEGLAGVYEQFFGPGTRLTVL.

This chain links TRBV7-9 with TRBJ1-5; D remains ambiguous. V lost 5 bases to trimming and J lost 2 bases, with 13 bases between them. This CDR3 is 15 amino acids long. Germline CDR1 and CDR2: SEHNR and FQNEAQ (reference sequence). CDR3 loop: CASSPSGGGNQPQHF. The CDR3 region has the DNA TGTGCCAGCAGCCCCTCGGGTGGCGGCAATCAGCCCCAGCATTTT.

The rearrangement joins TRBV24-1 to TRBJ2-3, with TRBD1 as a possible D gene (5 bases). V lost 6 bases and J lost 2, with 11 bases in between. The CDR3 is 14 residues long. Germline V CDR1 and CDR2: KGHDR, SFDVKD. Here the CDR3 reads CATSRDSLTDTQYF. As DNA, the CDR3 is TGTGCCACCAGTCGAGACAGCCTCACAGATACGCAGTATTTT.

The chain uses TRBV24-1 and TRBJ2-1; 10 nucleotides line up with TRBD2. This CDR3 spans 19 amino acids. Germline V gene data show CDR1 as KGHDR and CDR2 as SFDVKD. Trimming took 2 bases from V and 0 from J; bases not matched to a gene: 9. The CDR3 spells CATSDSRGLAFSSYNEQFF. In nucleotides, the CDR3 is TGTGCCACCAGTGATTCCCGGGGACTAGCGTTTAGCTCCTACAATGAGCAGTTCTTC.

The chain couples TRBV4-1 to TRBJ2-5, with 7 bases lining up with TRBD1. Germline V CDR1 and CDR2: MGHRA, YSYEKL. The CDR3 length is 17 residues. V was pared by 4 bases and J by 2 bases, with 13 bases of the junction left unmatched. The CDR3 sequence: CASSRRQGIGQQETQYF. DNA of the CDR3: TGCGCCAGCAGCCGTCGACAGGGAATCGGTCAACAAGAGACCCAGTACTTC.

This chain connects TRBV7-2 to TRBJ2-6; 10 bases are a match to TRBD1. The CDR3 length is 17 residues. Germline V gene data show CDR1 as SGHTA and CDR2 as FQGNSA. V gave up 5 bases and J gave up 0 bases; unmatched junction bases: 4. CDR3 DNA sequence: TGTGCCAGCAGCCTATGGACAGGGGGCTCTGGGGCCAACGTCCTGACTTTC. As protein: CASSLWTGGSGANVLTF.

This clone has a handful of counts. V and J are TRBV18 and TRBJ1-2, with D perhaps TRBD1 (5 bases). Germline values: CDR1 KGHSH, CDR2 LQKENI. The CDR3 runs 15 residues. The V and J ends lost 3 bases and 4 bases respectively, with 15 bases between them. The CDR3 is CASSPEQDPLYGYTF. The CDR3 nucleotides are TGTGCCAGCTCACCGGAACAGGATCCCCTCTATGGCTACACCTTC. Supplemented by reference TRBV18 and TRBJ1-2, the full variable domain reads NAGVMQNPRHLVRRRGQEARLRCSPMKGHSHVYWYRQLPEEGLKFMVYLQKENIIDESGMPKERFSAEFPKEGPSILRIQQVVRGDSAAYFCASSPEQDPLYGYTFGSGTRLTVV.

The CDR3 here is CASSLVIGLTNEKLFF. The CDR3 region has the DNA TGTGCCAGCAGCTTAGTTATCGGTTTGACTAATGAAAAACTGTTTTTT. The chain couples TRBV7-9 to TRBJ1-4; D ambiguous. Germline values: CDR1 SEHNR, CDR2 FQNEAQ (reference sequence). V was clipped by 1 base and J by 2 bases, with 11 bases between them. The CDR3 totals 16 residues.

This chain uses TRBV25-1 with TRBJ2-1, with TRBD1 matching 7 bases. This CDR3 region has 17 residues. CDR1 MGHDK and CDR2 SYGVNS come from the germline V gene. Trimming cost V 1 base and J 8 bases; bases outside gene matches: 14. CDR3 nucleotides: TGTGCCAGCAGTGAATTAGGGTCGGGACAGCTTTTAGATGAGCAGTTCTTC. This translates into CASSELGSGQLLDEQFF.

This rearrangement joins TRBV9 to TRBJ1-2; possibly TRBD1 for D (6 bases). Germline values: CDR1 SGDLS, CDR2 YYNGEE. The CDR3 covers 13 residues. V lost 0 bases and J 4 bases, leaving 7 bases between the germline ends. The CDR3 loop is CASSVEQGYGYTF. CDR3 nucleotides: TGTGCCAGCAGCGTAGAACAGGGCTATGGCTACACCTTC.